This T cell receptor beta chain was obtained from a study of OX40 agonist ivuxolimab in advanced cancers. Study background: Every 2 weeks, patients got intravenous ivuxolimab at one of six dose levels (0.01-10 mg/kg). Partial responses were observed in three patients, of whom one had hepatocellular carcinoma and two had cutaneous melanoma.

This clone has more than one count but fewer than ten. V gave up 5 bases and J gave up 6 bases; unmatched junction bases: 7. The germline V gene has CDR1 SGHTA and CDR2 FQGTGA. The CDR3 totals 14 residues. This table comes from immunoSEQ multiplex PCR, and its TCRdb copy is limited to in-frame clones, with some not included. The data show some 69,000 clones, 90% to 95% seen once. The receptor's source is an adult with an advanced solid tumor such as melanoma, head and neck, liver or kidney cancer. This sample comprised CD4+ or CD8+ T cells sorted from blood, obtained in a trial of the OX40 agonist ivuxolimab. The gene calls are TRBV7-3 and TRBJ1-2, with TRBD1 matching 9 bases. The CDR3 region has the DNA TGTGCCAGCAGCGCCACAGGGGGCATCGATGGCTACACCTTC. This gives the protein CASSATGGIDGYTF.